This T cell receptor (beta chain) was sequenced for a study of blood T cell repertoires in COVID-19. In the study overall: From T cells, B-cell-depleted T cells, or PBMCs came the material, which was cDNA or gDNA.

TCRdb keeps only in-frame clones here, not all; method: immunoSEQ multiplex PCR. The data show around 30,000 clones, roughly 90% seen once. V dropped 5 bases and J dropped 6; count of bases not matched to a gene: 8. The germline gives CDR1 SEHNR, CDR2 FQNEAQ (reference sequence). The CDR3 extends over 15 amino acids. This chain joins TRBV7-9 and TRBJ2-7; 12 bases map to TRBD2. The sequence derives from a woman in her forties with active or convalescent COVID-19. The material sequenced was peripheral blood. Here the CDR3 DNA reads TGTGCCAGCAGCCGCACACTAGCGGGAGGTGCCGAGCAGTACTTC. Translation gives CASSRTLAGGAEQYF.